The source of this T cell receptor (beta chain) is a study of Graves' ophthalmopathy and Graves' hyperthyroidism listed by TCRdb under 2018. In the study overall: Peripheral blood was collected before any treatment was given, at the time of initial diagnosis. To tell Graves' ophthalmopathy apart from Graves' hyperthyroidism, and to predict which patients would progress to ophthalmopathy, the study relied on TCR beta repertoire signatures. In total, some 140 blood samples were TCR-sequenced: fewer than 50 ophthalmopathy, around 75 hyperthyroidism and approximately 17 hyperthyroidism-to-ophthalmopathy patients. To explore V-J signatures distinguishing ophthalmopathy from hyperthyroidism, a discovery set of approximately 100 patients (fewer than 45 ophthalmopathy, over 55 stable hyperthyroidism) was enrolled. An independent validation cohort was composed of 18 to 20 hyperthyroidism patients and 15 to 17 patients who later progressed from hyperthyroidism to ophthalmopathy. In five to seven hyperthyroidism patients, T-cell repertoires of thyroid tissue and blood were compared. Once sampling was done, hyperthyroidism patients were given methimazole at a starting dose of 30 mg daily, while ophthalmopathy patients were given high-dose intravenous methylprednisolone.

On this clonotype: The target of this receptor is not known. No much larger clone is present one base from it, and per-base qualities are unavailable.

The investigation overall reported the following: In validation, the model predicted ophthalmopathy progression with about 70% sensitivity and about 73% specificity; roughly 12 predicted patients were CT-confirmed with GO in a median of approximately 6.2 months. No statistical method was used to set the sample size in advance, and the investigators knew which group each participant was assigned to. The 13-signature model separated ophthalmopathy from stable hyperthyroidism with approximately 90% sensitivity and roughly 84% specificity in cross-validation, and 80%/75% in the test set. Most expanded thyroid clonotypes with a frequency above 0.001 also appeared in blood, which suggests that blood repertoires may reflect the immune response in the thyroid.

Patients with ophthalmopathy had moderately to severely active disease, with a Clinical Activity Score of 3 or more, a NOSPECS grade of 4 or more, and a disease duration of less than 3 months. Patients with other autoimmune diseases, uncontrolled infections, pregnancy or lactation were excluded from the study. Clinical symptoms, serum thyroxine, TRAb, thyroid ultrasound and orbital computed tomography formed the basis of the diagnosis. PBMCs were isolated from approximately 10 ml of fresh peripheral blood by Ficoll-Paque density gradient centrifugation. Total RNA was extracted using Trizol reagent, and RNA quality was checked on an Agilent 2100 Bioanalyzer. For repertoire sequencing, TCR beta CDR3 regions were amplified from RNA transcripts. A first-round RT-PCR used HTBI primers with the Qiagen OneStep RT-PCR kit, followed by a second-round multiplex PCR, size selection and purification. Libraries were sequenced on an Illumina HiSeq2000 using paired-end 100 bp reads. Turning to the authors' computational methods: Reads were processed with SOAPnuke, discarding reads with adapters, uncalled bases, mean Phred below 15, or no exact constant-primer or identifier match. High-quality paired reads were merged with COPE v1.2.5. Each unique nucleotide sequence was treated as a clonotype, and MiTCR v1.1 was used to align the clonotypes to the IMGT TRB V, D and J references. The analysis was limited to V-J combinations with a frequency above 0.0001, which together covered 99.2% of the repertoires. For each V-J combination, a TCR clonal expansion and chaos score was defined as the ratio of F50 clonal expansion to chaos observed in the TCRdist matrix. Welch's t-statistics and random forest were used to reduce features to 13 V-J combinations, which were fed into a naive Bayes classifier. The Morisita-Horn index was used to measure how similar the thyroid and blood repertoires were. In TCRdb, the public reads were trimmed at Q25 with fastp and aligned with MiXCR, with productive beta chains retained. One record per CDR3 amino acid sequence lists the most common genes and DNA. For this entry, the V and J calls and clone size follow TCRdb and not the study's own pipeline. In all, the sample holds about 700,000 distinct CDR3 sequences, and roughly two fifths of those were seen once. More than 3% of the sample belongs to the ten largest clones.

For CDR1 and CDR2, the germline V gene lists SNHLY and FYNNEI. Its CDR3 holds 17 amino acids, cysteine through phenylalanine. The read is trimmed to its CDR3 DNA, 51 bases read in frame from base 1. Clipping removes 7 bases from V and 5 bases from J, with 15 as the unmatched junction base count. The source of this sequence is an adult man with Graves' ophthalmopathy. Sequenced input: peripheral blood. The chain couples TRBV2 to TRBJ2-2, and TRBD2 aligns with 8 junction nucleotides. The DNA reads TGTGCCAGCAAAAGCCTAGCGGGCTCCCCGGGGACCGGGGAGCTGTTTTTT. Its amino acids are CASKSLAGSPGTGELFF.